This TCR beta chain emerged from a study of blood T cell repertoires in COVID-19. The wider study: Donors in the United States, Italy and Spain gave samples during acute or convalescent COVID-19. The analysed material was cDNA or gDNA that came from T cells, B-cell-depleted T cells, or PBMCs.

This clone was counted a single time. In the original workflow: From reference gene primer amplification, estimates of nucleated cell counts were derived. The table came from immunoSEQ multiplex PCR; TCRdb's copy has only in-frame clones and leaves some out. V, J and clone size were drawn from that table, and D and trimming were deduced from the DNA. The profile shows around 180,000 clones, less than 90% of them singletons. The CDR3 contains 17 residues. In germline, CDR1 is LGHNT, CDR2 FRNRAP. V dropped 1 base and J dropped 4; count of bases not matched to a gene: 6. This sequence originates from a man aged 60-69 years with acute or convalescent COVID-19. Sequencing input: peripheral blood. The V gene is TRBV12-5, the J gene TRBJ2-2, with 10 bases fitting TRBD2. The CDR3 DNA reads TGTGCTAGTGGTTTGGCCTCTAGCGGGGGCCGCACCGGGGAGCTGTTTTTT. This sequence encodes CASGLASSGGRTGELFF. The full variable domain, its missing parts supplied by reference TRBV12-5 and TRBJ2-2, is DARVTQTPRHKVTEMGQEVTMRCQPILGHNTVFWYRQTMMQGLELLAYFRNRAPLDDSGMPKDRFSAEMPDATLATLKIQPSEPRDSAVYFCASGLASSGGRTGELFFGEGSRLTVL.